One and the same sample provided the 13 T cell receptor beta chains below, sequenced in a study of blood T cell dynamics during melanoma immunotherapy. Noted time point: pre-treatment baseline. Data came from immunoSEQ multiplex PCR; TCRdb stores just in-frame clones and leaves some out. Of around 4,300 clones listed, just over 95% were seen once; the top ten hold approximately 1.2%. Source: effector memory CD8+ T cells from blood, taken from a patient treated with checkpoint blockade. Receptors originate from a human donor with melanoma.

V is TRBV28 and J is TRBJ2-7; 8 nucleotides line up with TRBD1. V was clipped by 3 bases and J by 0 bases; unmatched bases: 10. The CDR3 sequence is 17 residues long. Per the germline V gene, CDR1 is MDHEN and CDR2 is SYDVKM. The CDR3 bases are TGTGCCAGCAGTTTTCCGACAGGGGCCCTTAGCTCCTACGAGCAGTACTTC. Protein sequence: CASSFPTGALSSYEQYF.

V and J are TRBV27 and TRBJ2-5; TRBD2 agrees at 9 bases. This CDR3 region has 15 residues. The germline gives CDR1 MNHEY, CDR2 SMNVEV (reference sequence). The V and J ends lost 9 bases and 4 bases, in that order; junction bases with no gene match: 12. The CDR3 reads CASLLAGGPIETQYF. In DNA, the CDR3 is TGTGCCAGTTTACTTGCGGGAGGGCCGATAGAGACCCAGTACTTC.

The J gene is TRBJ2-1, the V gene TRBV28, with D tentatively TRBD1 (6 bases). Trimming cost V 10 bases and J 8 bases, with 15 bases left between them. Germline CDR1 is MDHEN and CDR2 is SYDVKM. The CDR3 consists of 12 residues. CDR3 amino acids: CATTQGVDEQFF. CDR3 DNA: TGTGCCACAACACAGGGCGTCGATGAGCAGTTCTTC.

The gene calls are TRBV9 and TRBJ1-1; 8 nucleotides line up with TRBD1. V lost 6 bases and J lost 3; bases outside the gene matches: 7. There are 14 residues in the CDR3. CDR1 and CDR2 from the germline V gene are SGDLS and YYNGEE. The CDR3 DNA is TGTGCCAGCATGGGACAGGCTGGGGACACTGAAGCTTTCTTT. It yields the protein CASMGQAGDTEAFF.

This clone was detected once. The rearrangement uses TRBV4-2 and TRBJ2-7; 8 nucleotides align to TRBD2. The CDR3 spans 14 residues. Per germline, CDR1 LGHNA and CDR2 YNFKEQ. V dropped 1 base and J dropped 3; count of bases not matched to a gene: 2. CDR3 DNA sequence: TGTGCCAGCAGCCAAGTCGGGACTAGCTACGAGCAGTACTTC. Translation gives CASSQVGTSYEQYF.

The V gene is TRBV13, the J gene TRBJ1-2; maybe TRBD1 (5 bases). Looked up from germline, CDR1 is PRHDT and CDR2 is FYEKMQ (reference sequence). Trimming stripped 0 bases from V and 4 bases from J, with 18 bases between. The CDR3 is 17 residues long. The CDR3 reads CASSLGRTYMRGYGYTF. DNA for the CDR3: TGTGCCAGCAGCTTAGGGAGGACCTATATGAGGGGCTATGGCTACACCTTC.

This clone was counted once. The rearrangement uses TRBV7-6 and TRBJ2-7; D remains ambiguous. V was shortened by 0 bases and J by 5 bases, with 8 bases between the two germline ends. The CDR3 sequence is 13 residues long. CDR1 is SGHVS and CDR2 is FNYEAQ in the germline V gene. CDR3 DNA: TGTGCCAGCAGCTTAGCGTCGTGGGACGAGCAGTACTTC. Protein sequence: CASSLASWDEQYF.

The chain is built from TRBV19 and TRBJ2-7; 7 bases agree with TRBD1. CDR1 is LNHDA, CDR2 SQIVND, per germline (reference sequence). The CDR3 is made up of 14 amino acids. V lost 6 bases and J lost 9; bases outside the gene matches: 14. This CDR3 reads CASSDGPRGQGQYF. The CDR3 DNA reads TGTGCCAGTAGCGATGGCCCTAGGGGGCAGGGGCAGTACTTC.

This clone was recorded only once. The chain carries TRBV9 and TRBJ2-5; 11 positions match TRBD2. This CDR3 has 15 residues. With 3 bases clipped from V and 1 base from J, the junction kept 2 bases outside the gene matches. Germline lookup yields CDR1 SGDLS and CDR2 YYNGEE. The CDR3 DNA sequence: TGTGCCAGCAGCGACGGGACTAGCGGCCAAGAGACCCAGTACTTC. Its translation is CASSDGTSGQETQYF.

This chain uses TRBV28 with TRBJ2-2; D ambiguous. Between the trimmed V and J ends, which lost 2 bases and 7 bases, there was a span of 11 bases. The CDR3 runs 14 residues. CDR1 and CDR2 (germline): MDHEN, SYDVKM. The CDR3 region is CASSLRTRHGELFF. DNA for the CDR3: TGTGCCAGCAGTTTACGGACCCGGCACGGGGAGCTGTTTTTT.

V and J are TRBV27 and TRBJ2-7, with D unresolved. Germline CDR1 reads MNHEY; CDR2 reads SMNVEV (reference sequence). Trimming removed 0 bases at V and 6 bases at J, with 12 bases between. There are 14 residues in the CDR3. The CDR3 region is CASSLSLGWGEQYF. As DNA, the CDR3 is TGTGCCAGCAGTTTATCCCTAGGATGGGGCGAGCAGTACTTC.

The V call is TRBV5-1, the J call TRBJ1-2; TRBD1 matches 8 bases. CDR1 and CDR2 from the germline V gene are SGHRS and YFSETQ. V lost 0 bases and J lost 7; bases outside the gene matches: 8. The CDR3 runs 15 residues. CDR3 protein: CASSLATTGGSGYTF. The CDR3 nucleotides read TGCGCCAGCAGCTTGGCCACAACAGGGGGAAGTGGCTACACCTTC.

This rearrangement joins TRBV29-1 to TRBJ2-7; D may match TRBD1 or TRBD2 (5 bases each). The CDR3 extends over 12 amino acids. The V and J ends lost 0 bases and 4 bases respectively, with 7 bases between them. CDR1 SQVTM and CDR2 ANQGSEA come from the germline V gene. In nucleotides, the CDR3 is TGCAGCGTTGAAGAAGGGGAGTACGAGCAGTACTTC. Translating gives CSVEEGEYEQYF.